These T cell receptor beta chains were read from a single sample in a study of tumor-infiltrating lymphocytes in primary liver carcinoma. TCRdb re-called the multiplex PCR reads through MiXCR, storing one row per CDR3 protein. Of 300,000 to 350,000 distinct CDR3 sequences listed, around three fifths are singletons. Specimen: peripheral blood. The receptors stem from a man aged 35-49 years with primary liver carcinoma and hepatitis B virus infection. Each CDR3 is given with its conserved first and last residue.

NA,TRBV11-2,CASSLNSGGSTDTQHF
TRBJ1-3,TRBV7-9,CASSLPRVSGNTIYF
TRBJ2-7,TRBV6-2/TRBV6-3,CASRQTGGRPSMTRRGLYEQYF
TRBJ2-3,TRBV9,CASSEPYREVGTDTQYF
TRBJ2-1,TRBV11-2,CAVSNQVCNEQFF
TRBJ2-6,TRBV6-2/TRBV6-3,CASIRVSGANVLTF
TRBJ1-1,TRBV5-6,CASSLRTGGWSTEASF
TRBJ1-1,TRBV28,CASSRDGMNTEAFF
TRBJ2-3,TRBV11-2,CASGLLPSGNTHTQYF
TRBJ1-2,TRBV5-1,CAGSQGLTDYGYTF